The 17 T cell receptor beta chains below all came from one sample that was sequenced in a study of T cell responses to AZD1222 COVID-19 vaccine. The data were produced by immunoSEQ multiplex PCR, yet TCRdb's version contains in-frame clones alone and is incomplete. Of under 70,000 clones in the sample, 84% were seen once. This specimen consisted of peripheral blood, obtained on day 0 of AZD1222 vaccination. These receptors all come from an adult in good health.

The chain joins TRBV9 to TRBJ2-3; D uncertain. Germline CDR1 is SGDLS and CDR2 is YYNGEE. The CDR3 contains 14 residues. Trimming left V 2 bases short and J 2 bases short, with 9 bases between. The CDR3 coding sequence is TGTGCCAGCAGCGTCACATTCCCCACAGATACGCAGTATTTT. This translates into CASSVTFPTDTQYF.

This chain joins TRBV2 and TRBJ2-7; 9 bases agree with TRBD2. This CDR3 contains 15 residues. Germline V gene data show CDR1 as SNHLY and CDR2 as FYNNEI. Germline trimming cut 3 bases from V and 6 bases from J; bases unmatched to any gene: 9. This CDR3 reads CASSDFRTSEAEQYF. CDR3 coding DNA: TGTGCCAGCAGTGATTTCCGGACTAGCGAGGCCGAGCAGTACTTC.

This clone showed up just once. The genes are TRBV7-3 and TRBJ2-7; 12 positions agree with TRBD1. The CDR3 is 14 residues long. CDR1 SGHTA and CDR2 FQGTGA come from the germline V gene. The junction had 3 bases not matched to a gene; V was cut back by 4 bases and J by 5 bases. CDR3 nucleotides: TGTGCCAGCAGCTCCGGGACAGGGGGCGACGAGCAGTACTTC. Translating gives CASSSGTGGDEQYF.

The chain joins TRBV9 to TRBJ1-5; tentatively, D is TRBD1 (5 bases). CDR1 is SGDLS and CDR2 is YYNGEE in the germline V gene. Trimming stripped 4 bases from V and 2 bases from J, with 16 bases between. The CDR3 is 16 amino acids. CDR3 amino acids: CASSHLYRDGNQPQHF. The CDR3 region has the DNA TGTGCCAGCAGCCATCTCTACCGGGACGGCAATCAGCCCCAGCATTTT.

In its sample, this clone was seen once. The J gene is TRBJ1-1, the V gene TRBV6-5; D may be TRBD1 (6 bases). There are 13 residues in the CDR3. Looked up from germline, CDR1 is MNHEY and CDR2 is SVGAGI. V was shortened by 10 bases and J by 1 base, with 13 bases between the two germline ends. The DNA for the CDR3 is TGTGCCACCCGGGGGGGGCGGAACACTGAAGCTTTCTTT. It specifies CATRGGRNTEAFF.

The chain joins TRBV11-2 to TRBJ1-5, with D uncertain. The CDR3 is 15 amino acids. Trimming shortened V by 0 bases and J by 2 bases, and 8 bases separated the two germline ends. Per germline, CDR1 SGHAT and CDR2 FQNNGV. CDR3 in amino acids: CASSLDRLGNQPQHF. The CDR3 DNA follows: TGTGCCAGCAGCTTAGATCGCTTAGGCAATCAGCCCCAGCATTTT.

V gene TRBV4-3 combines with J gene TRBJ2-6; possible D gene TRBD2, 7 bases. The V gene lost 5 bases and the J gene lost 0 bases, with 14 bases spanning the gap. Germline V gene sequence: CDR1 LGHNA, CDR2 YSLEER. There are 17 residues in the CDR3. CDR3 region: CASSKGGGGSGANVLTF. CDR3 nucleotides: TGCGCCAGCAGCAAGGGGGGCGGGGGCTCTGGGGCCAACGTCCTGACTTTC.

The CDR3 sequence is CASTKPGSGNTIYF. The CDR3 DNA follows: TGTGCCAGTACCAAACCAGGGTCCGGAAACACCATATATTTT. This sequence joins TRBV19 and TRBJ1-3, with a possible D match to TRBD1 (5 bases). CDR1 is LNHDA and CDR2 is SQIVND in the germline V gene (reference sequence). The CDR3 runs 14 residues. V lost 7 bases and J lost 4, with 14 bases in between.

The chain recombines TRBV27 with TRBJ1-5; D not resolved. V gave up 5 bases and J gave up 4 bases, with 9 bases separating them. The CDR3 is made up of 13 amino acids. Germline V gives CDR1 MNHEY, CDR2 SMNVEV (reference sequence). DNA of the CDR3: TGTGCCAGCAGTCTTCTGTTTAATCAGCCCCAGCATTTT. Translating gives CASSLLFNQPQHF.

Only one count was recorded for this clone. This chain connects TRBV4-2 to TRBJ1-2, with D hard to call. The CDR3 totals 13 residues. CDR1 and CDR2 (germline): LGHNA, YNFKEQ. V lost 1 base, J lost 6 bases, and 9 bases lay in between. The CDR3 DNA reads TGTGCCAGCAGCCAAGTACTAGGCGATGGCTACACCTTC. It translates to CASSQVLGDGYTF.

The CDR3 loop reads CASSLGVLTAYNSPLHF. As DNA, the CDR3 is TGTGCCAGCAGCTTAGGCGTCCTAACGGCCTATAATTCACCCCTCCACTTT. The chain couples TRBV13 to TRBJ1-6; D not resolved. Germline V gene lookup returns CDR1 PRHDT and CDR2 FYEKMQ (reference sequence). Trimming shortened V by 0 bases and J by 2 bases, and 11 bases separated the two germline ends. This CDR3 has 17 amino acids.

CDR3 protein: CASSQEFSNTEAFF. The CDR3 nucleotides read TGCGCCAGCAGCCAAGAGTTCTCTAACACTGAAGCTTTCTTT. The chain carries TRBV4-3 and TRBJ1-1; D gene uncertain. This CDR3 is built from 14 residues. The V gene's germline CDR1 is LGHNA and CDR2 YSLEER. Trimming shortened V by 0 bases and J by 2 bases, and 7 bases separated the two germline ends.

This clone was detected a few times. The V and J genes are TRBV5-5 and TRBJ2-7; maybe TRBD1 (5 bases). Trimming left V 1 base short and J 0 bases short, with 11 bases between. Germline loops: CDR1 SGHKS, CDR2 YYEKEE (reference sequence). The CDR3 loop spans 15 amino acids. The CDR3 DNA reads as TGTGCCAGCAGCTTGTATTCAGGGATCTCCTACGAGCAGTACTTC. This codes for CASSLYSGISYEQYF. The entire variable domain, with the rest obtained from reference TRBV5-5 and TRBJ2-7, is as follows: DAGVTQSPTHLIKTRGQQVTLRCSPISGHKSVSWYQQVLGQGPQFIFQYYEKEERGRGNFPDRFSARQFPNYSSELNVNALLLGDSALYLCASSLYSGISYEQYFGPGTRLTVT.

CDR3 DNA sequence: TGTGCCAGCAGTGCTTGGGCGGTCACAGATACGCAGTATTTT. Protein sequence: CASSAWAVTDTQYF. The rearrangement links TRBV2 to TRBJ2-3, with D hard to call. V lost 4 bases, J lost 2 bases, and 10 bases lay in between. Germline V CDR1 and CDR2: SNHLY, FYNNEI. The CDR3 runs 14 residues.

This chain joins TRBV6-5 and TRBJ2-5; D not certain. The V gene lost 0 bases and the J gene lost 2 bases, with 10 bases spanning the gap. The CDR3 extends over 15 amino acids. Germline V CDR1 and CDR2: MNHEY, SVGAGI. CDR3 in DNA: TGTGCCAGCAGTTACTCTGGGGTAGCTCAAGAGACCCAGTACTTC. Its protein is CASSYSGVAQETQYF.

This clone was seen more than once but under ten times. The CDR3 coding sequence is TGTGCCAGCAGTCCCACCCGCCAAGATAGGGGAGGTTGGCCCCAGCATTTT. Protein sequence: CASSPTRQDRGGWPQHF. The chain employs TRBV27 and TRBJ1-5, with D tentatively TRBD1 (5 bases). Germline CDR1 MNHEY, CDR2 SMNVEV (reference sequence). The CDR3 is 17 amino acids. V was trimmed by 5 bases and J by 9 bases, leaving 26 bases between them.

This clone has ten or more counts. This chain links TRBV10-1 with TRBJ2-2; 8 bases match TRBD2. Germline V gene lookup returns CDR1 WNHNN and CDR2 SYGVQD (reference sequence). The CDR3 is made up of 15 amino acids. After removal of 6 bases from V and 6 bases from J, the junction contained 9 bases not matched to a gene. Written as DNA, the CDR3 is TGCGCCAGCAGATCGGGACTAGGAACGGCCGGGGAGCTGTTTTTT. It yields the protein CASRSGLGTAGELFF.